By share, the clone carrying this T cell receptor beta chain counts as medium-sized. Only in-frame clones appear in the TCRdb table, and some are missing; sequencing was by immunoSEQ multiplex PCR. The profile covers over 50,000 clones, with about 80% appearing a single time and 10% taken by the ten largest. This CDR3 is built from 15 residues. V shed 5 bases and J 2 bases; nucleotides not matched to a gene: 6. Per the germline V gene, CDR1 is MNHEY and CDR2 is SMNVEV (reference sequence). The data were taken from a study of control samples from healthy donors and cancer patients. The receptor was derived from a man between 65 and 85 years old in good health. Sequencing was done on a sample of blood. V usage is TRBV27 and J usage is TRBJ2-4, with TRBD1 matching over 7 bases. The CDR3 region is CASSPRGWSKNIQYF. The CDR3 coding sequence is TGTGCCAGCAGTCCCAGGGGGTGGTCCAAAAACATTCAGTACTTC.